This T cell receptor (beta chain) was recovered during a study of shared clonotypes between healthy human individuals. Libraries were prepared by immunoSEQ multiplex PCR; TCRdb keeps only in-frame clonotypes and omits some of them. The profile covers roughly 110,000 clones, with over 65% appearing a single time and under 25% taken by the ten largest. CDR3 length equals 11 residues. The germline gives CDR1 DFQATT, CDR2 SNEGSKA (reference sequence). V was shortened by 3 bases and J by 3 bases, with 6 bases between the two germline ends. The source of this sequence is a woman in her twenties or thirties in good health. Sample: memory CD8+ T cells sorted from blood. Specified subset: CD45RO+ cells pooled with CCR7-negative TemRA cells. This chain uses TRBV20-1 with TRBJ2-7; D is uncertain. CDR3 region: CSASPNYEQYF. DNA of the CDR3: TGCAGTGCTAGCCCAAACTACGAGCAGTACTTC.